The 20 T cell receptor beta chains below come from one sample, sequenced in a study of shared clonotypes between healthy human individuals. Sequencing used immunoSEQ multiplex PCR; TCRdb keeps in-frame clones, though not all of them. This table has 600,000 or so clones, 95% appearing once. CD45RO-negative, CCR7-selected cells formed the naive CD8 fraction, which excluded terminally differentiated effector memory CD45RA+ cells. Material: naive CD8+ T cells sorted from blood. The receptors were gathered from a woman aged 25 to 39 in good health.

This sequence joins TRBV2 and TRBJ2-6, with D hard to call. V was shortened by 11 bases and J by 1 base, with 12 bases between the two germline ends. The CDR3 spans 14 residues. Germline-derived CDR1 and CDR2 are SNHLY and FYNNEI. Written as DNA, the CDR3 is TGTGCCCTCGGTCCCGAATCTGGGGCCAACGTCCTGACTTTC. It codes for CALGPESGANVLTF.

This chain uses TRBV7-9 with TRBJ1-1; no clear D gene. The germline V gene has CDR1 SEHNR and CDR2 FQNEAQ (reference sequence). The CDR3 extends over 16 amino acids. Trimming stripped 4 bases from V and 1 base from J, with 16 bases between. The CDR3 bases are TGTGCCAGCAGCTCAAAACACAGAGAAGAGAACACTGAAGCTTTCTTT. Amino acids: CASSSKHREENTEAFF.

V usage is TRBV7-6 and J usage is TRBJ1-4, with 9 bases that match TRBD1. Trimming cost V 6 bases and J 8 bases; bases outside gene matches: 10. The CDR3 sequence is 15 residues long. Germline CDR1 and CDR2: SGHVS and FNYEAQ. The CDR3: CASSPPGQGNEKLFF. The DNA for the CDR3 is TGTGCCAGCAGTCCTCCGGGACAGGGAAACGAAAAACTGTTTTTT.

The chain joins TRBV4-1 to TRBJ2-2; D ambiguous. V shed 1 base and J shed 6 bases, with 6 bases lying between them. Germline lookup yields CDR1 MGHRA and CDR2 YSYEKL. The CDR3 has 13 amino acids. CDR3 sequence: CASSQAGPGELFF. The DNA for the CDR3 is TGCGCCAGCAGCCAAGCGGGTCCCGGGGAGCTGTTTTTT.

The chain carries TRBV5-1 and TRBJ1-2; the D gene is possibly TRBD1 (5 bases). The CDR3 covers 13 residues. Germline V gene lookup returns CDR1 SGHRS and CDR2 YFSETQ. The V and J ends lost 4 bases and 2 bases respectively, with 9 bases between them. DNA for the CDR3: TGCGCCAGCAGCGTGACAGAGAACTATGGCTACACCTTC. Translated, it gives CASSVTENYGYTF.

The CDR3 coding sequence is TGCGCCAGCAGCCCGGGACTAGCGTCGTACAATGAGCAGTTCTTC. This sequence encodes CASSPGLASYNEQFF. The rearrangement links TRBV4-1 to TRBJ2-1, with 10 bases aligning to TRBD2. CDR1 MGHRA and CDR2 YSYEKL come from the germline V gene. Germline trimming cut 4 bases from V and 4 bases from J; bases unmatched to any gene: 4. The CDR3 spans 15 residues.

The V gene is TRBV7-8, the J gene TRBJ2-7; D gene uncertain. CDR3 length: 13 residues. CDR1 is SGHVS and CDR2 is FQNEAQ in the germline V gene. Deletions cut 5 bases from V and 2 bases from J, with 10 bases between. The CDR3 spells CASSPQPTYEQYF. Here the CDR3 DNA reads TGTGCCAGCAGCCCGCAACCTACCTACGAGCAGTACTTC.

The J gene is TRBJ2-7, the V gene TRBV28, with a weak D call TRBD1 (6 bases). Germline lookup yields CDR1 MDHEN and CDR2 SYDVKM. This CDR3 comprises 13 residues. Trimming removed 5 bases at V and 3 bases at J, with 11 bases between. CDR3 protein: CASSAGQYYEQYF. CDR3 DNA sequence: TGTGCCAGCAGTGCAGGACAGTACTACGAGCAGTACTTC.

The chain joins TRBV28 to TRBJ2-5; D may match TRBD1 or TRBD2 (6 bases each). This CDR3 has 14 residues. V was clipped by 1 base and J by 6 bases, with 12 bases between them. Germline V gene lookup returns CDR1 MDHEN and CDR2 SYDVKM. The CDR3 nucleotides read TGTGCCAGCAGTTTATTGGGCGGGGACAAGACCCAGTACTTC. Protein sequence: CASSLLGGDKTQYF.

The chain joins TRBV28 to TRBJ1-5; TRBD1 agrees at 7 bases. The CDR3 loop spans 15 amino acids. V trimming: 3 bases; J trimming: 2 bases; junction bases outside the gene matches: 4. Germline assignment: CDR1 MDHEN and CDR2 SYDVKM. DNA for the CDR3: TGTGCCAGCAGTTTTTACAGGGGAGGCAATCAGCCCCAGCATTTT. It codes for CASSFYRGGNQPQHF.

The rearrangement links TRBV6-1 to TRBJ1-6; 10 nucleotides match TRBD1. Germline assignment: CDR1 MNHNS and CDR2 SASEGT. The CDR3 contains 15 residues. J gave up 9 bases and V 6 bases, and 8 bases lay outside the gene matches. CDR3 loop: CASRDRGLSGSPLHF. CDR3 sequence (DNA): TGTGCCAGCAGAGACAGGGGGCTGAGTGGTTCACCCCTCCACTTT.

This sequence joins TRBV7-9 and TRBJ1-2, with 7 bases matching TRBD1. From germline, CDR1 is SEHNR and CDR2 FQNEAQ (reference sequence). The V segment lost 6 bases and the J segment 3 bases; nucleotides outside the gene matches: 1. This CDR3 contains 12 residues. The DNA for the CDR3 is TGTGCCAGCAGAACAGGGGACTATGGCTACACCTTC. Translation: CASRTGDYGYTF.

The chain couples TRBV28 to TRBJ2-5; 11 bases are shared with TRBD2. CDR3 size: 16 residues. CDR1 is MDHEN and CDR2 is SYDVKM in the germline V gene. Trimming removed 5 bases from V and 3 bases from J; junction bases left unmatched: 8. The CDR3 DNA follows: TGTGCCAGCAGTCCCGTAGCGGGAGGGGTGGAAGAGACCCAGTACTTC. Translation gives CASSPVAGGVEETQYF. Filled out from reference TRBV28 and TRBJ2-5, the complete variable domain reads DVKVTQSSRYLVKRTGEKVFLECVQDMDHENMFWYRQDPGLGLRLIYFSYDVKMKEKGDIPEGYSVSREKKERFSLILESASTNQTSMYLCASSPVAGGVEETQYFGPGTRLLVL.

The V and J genes are TRBV27 and TRBJ2-7, with unresolved D. Germline V gene data show CDR1 as MNHEY and CDR2 as SMNVEV (reference sequence). Trimming removed 0 bases from V and 2 bases from J, with 5 bases in between. The CDR3 extends over 13 amino acids. This CDR3 is CASSLSRAYEQYF. Written as DNA, the CDR3 is TGTGCCAGCAGTTTATCCCGGGCCTACGAGCAGTACTTC.

This chain joins TRBV9 and TRBJ1-5; D is unclear. The CDR3 consists of 13 residues. Trimming left V 0 bases short and J 10 bases short, with 11 bases between. The germline V gene encodes CDR1 SGDLS and CDR2 YYNGEE. The CDR3 loop is CASSVDGVEPQHF. In DNA form, the CDR3 reads TGTGCCAGCAGCGTAGACGGCGTGGAACCCCAGCATTTT.

The gene calls are TRBV28 and TRBJ1-5; D call uncertain. Between the trimmed V and J ends, which lost 3 bases and 3 bases, there was a span of 9 bases. This CDR3 contains 14 residues. The germline CDR1 and CDR2 sequences are MDHEN and SYDVKM. The CDR3 DNA sequence: TGTGCCAGCAGTTTGGATGGGATCAATCAGCCCCAGCATTTT. This sequence encodes CASSLDGINQPQHF.

The count of this clone is one. This sequence joins TRBV5-1 and TRBJ2-7, with TRBD1 matching over 8 bases. The CDR3 is 13 amino acids. Trimming took 2 bases from V and 5 from J; bases not matched to a gene: 3. The germline V gene has CDR1 SGHRS and CDR2 YFSETQ. This CDR3 is CASSFGQGNEQYF. The CDR3 nucleotides read TGCGCCAGCAGCTTTGGACAGGGTAACGAGCAGTACTTC.

This sequence joins TRBV27 and TRBJ2-7; possible D gene TRBD2, 7 bases. Germline V lookup: CDR1 MNHEY, CDR2 SMNVEV (reference sequence). Trimming pared 5 bases from V and 6 bases from J, leaving 17 bases between. CDR3 size: 14 residues. The CDR3 DNA follows: TGTGCCAGCAGTCCCGGGGGGCCCCTCGGCGAGCAGTACTTC. This encodes CASSPGGPLGEQYF.

This clone was seen only once. The chain links TRBV19 to TRBJ1-1, with TRBD1 as a possible D gene (6 bases). The CDR3 totals 15 residues. Germline lookup yields CDR1 LNHDA and CDR2 SQIVND (reference sequence). Trimming removed 7 bases at V and 6 bases at J, with 21 bases between. CDR3 sequence: CASTGSWGQPPEAFF. DNA for the CDR3: TGTGCCAGTACCGGGTCGTGGGGGCAACCCCCTGAAGCTTTCTTT.

The V gene is TRBV21-1, the J gene TRBJ2-5; no check of the table's D call, TRBD2, against the DNA was made. TRBV21-1 is tagged as a pseudogene. The CDR3 has 15 amino acids. This CDR3 is CASRVTRGSDETQYF. The CDR3 nucleotides are TGTGCCAGCAGGGTCACTCGAGGTAGCGATGAGACCCAGTACTTC.